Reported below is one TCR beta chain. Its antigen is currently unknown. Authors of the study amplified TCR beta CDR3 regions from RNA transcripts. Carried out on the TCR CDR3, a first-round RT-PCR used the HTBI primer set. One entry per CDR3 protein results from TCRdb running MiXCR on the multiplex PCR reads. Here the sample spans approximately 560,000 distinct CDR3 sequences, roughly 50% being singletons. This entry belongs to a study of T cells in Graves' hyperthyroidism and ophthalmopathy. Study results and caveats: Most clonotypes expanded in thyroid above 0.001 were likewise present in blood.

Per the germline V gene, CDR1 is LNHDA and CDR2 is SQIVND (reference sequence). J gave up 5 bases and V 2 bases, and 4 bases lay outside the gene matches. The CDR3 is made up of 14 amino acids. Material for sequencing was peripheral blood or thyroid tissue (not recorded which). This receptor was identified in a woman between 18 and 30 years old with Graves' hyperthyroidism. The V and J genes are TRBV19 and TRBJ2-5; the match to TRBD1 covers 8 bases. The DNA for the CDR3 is TGTGCCAGTAGTATATGGACAGGGTGGGAGACCCAGTACTTC. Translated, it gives CASSIWTGWETQYF. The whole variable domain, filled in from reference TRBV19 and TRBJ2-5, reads DGGITQSPKYLFRKEGQNVTLSCEQNLNHDAMYWYRQDPGQGLRLIYYSQIVNDFQKGDIAEGYSVSREKKESFPLTVTSAQKNPTAFYLCASSIWTGWETQYFGPGTRLLVL.